This is a list of T cell receptor beta chains from one sample in a study of PD-L1 blockade in urothelial cancer. Clones were sequenced by immunoSEQ multiplex PCR, and TCRdb holds only the in-frame ones, with some missing. The data contain over 100,000 clones, approximately 88% of them singletons. The sequences come from PBMCs, collected around atezolizumab (anti-PD-L1) treatment. These receptors originate from a man between 45 and 60 years old with urothelial cancer. Each CDR3 is given with its conserved first and last residue. A D gene is named only where the DNA matches it firmly. Rows may omit the clone size; those that give it use once, few, many or a size class.

CASSYYTGGRNTEAFF	TGTGCCAGCAGTTACTACACAGGGGGCAGGAACACTGAAGCTTTCTTT	.	TRBV6-5	TRBJ1-1	TRBD1
CASSVQAGTSYEQYF	TGTGCCAGCAGCGTACAAGCCGGGACATCCTACGAGCAGTACTTC	.	TRBV9	TRBJ2-7	.
CASSWGGNEQFF	TGTGCCAGCAGTTGGGGCGGCAATGAGCAGTTCTTC	.	TRBV5-5	TRBJ2-1	.
CASRTGTSGSVWYF	TGTGCCAGCAGGACCGGGACTAGCGGGAGTGTTTGGTACTTC	.	TRBV6-5	TRBJ2-7	TRBD2
CASSSSIIGRYGYTF	TGTGCCAGCAGTTCATCTATTATTGGGCGCTATGGCTACACCTTC	.	TRBV6-4	TRBJ1-2	.
CASSAMGPGSPLHF	TGTGCCAGCAGCGCCATGGGGCCCGGATCACCCCTCCACTTT	.	TRBV9	TRBJ1-6	.
CASSSQGPGNTEAFF	TGCGCCAGCAGCTCCCAGGGCCCTGGGAACACTGAAGCTTTCTTT	.	TRBV5-1	TRBJ1-1	.
CASSFYTEAFF	TGTGCCAGCAGCTTCTACACTGAAGCTTTCTTT	.	TRBV5-8	TRBJ1-1	.
CAISSDRANEKLFF	TGTGCCATCAGCTCGGACAGGGCAAACGAAAAACTGTTTTTT	.	TRBV10-3	TRBJ1-4	TRBD1
CASSESGTANSPLHF	TGTGCCAGCAGTGAATCAGGGACAGCTAATTCACCCCTCCACTTT	few	TRBV25-1	TRBJ1-6	TRBD1
CAISGTGIHEQYF	TGTGCCATCAGTGGAACAGGGATCCACGAGCAGTACTTC	.	TRBV10-3	TRBJ2-7	.
CASSESAQGRGYGYTF	TGTGCCAGCAGCGAGTCGGCCCAGGGGAGAGGCTATGGCTACACCTTC	once	TRBV9	TRBJ1-2	.
CAWSLAGGKETQYF	TGTGCCTGGAGTCTAGCGGGAGGTAAAGAGACCCAGTACTTC	.	TRBV30	TRBJ2-5	TRBD2
CASSLGPTSGGTYEQYF	TGTGCCAGCAGCTTGGGACCCACTAGCGGGGGAACCTACGAGCAGTACTTC	.	TRBV5-6	TRBJ2-7	TRBD2
CASRPGTFEQETQYF	TGCGCCAGCAGACCCGGGACTTTCGAGCAAGAGACCCAGTACTTC	.	TRBV5-1	TRBJ2-5	.
CSGEQGVPGYTF	TGCAGCGGAGAACAGGGGGTACCTGGCTACACCTTC	.	TRBV29-1	TRBJ1-2	TRBD1
CASSIGTGYQETQYF	TGTGCCAGTAGTATAGGGACAGGGTACCAAGAGACCCAGTACTTC	few	TRBV19	TRBJ2-5	TRBD1
CASGGRGVDEQFF	TGTGCCAGTGGTGGCCGCGGGGTGGATGAGCAGTTCTTC	.	TRBV19	TRBJ2-1	.
CASSQGSGRETQYF	TGTGCCAGCAGCCAGGGGTCAGGGAGAGAGACCCAGTACTTC	few	TRBV11-2	TRBJ2-5	.
CASSIIRVDQPQHF	TGTGCCAGTAGTATAATTAGAGTGGATCAGCCCCAGCATTTT	once	TRBV19	TRBJ1-5	.
CASRAQVAGAADTQYF	TGTGCCAGCAGGGCACAGGTAGCGGGAGCCGCAGATACGCAGTATTTT	.	TRBV28	TRBJ2-3	TRBD2
CASSVLGGNTGELFF	TGCGCCAGCAGTGTCCTCGGGGGAAACACCGGGGAGCTGTTTTTT	.	TRBV10-1	TRBJ2-2	.
CASSLAGELSGANVLTF	TGTGCCAGCAGTTTGGCAGGTGAACTTTCTGGGGCCAACGTCCTGACTTTC	few	TRBV28	TRBJ2-6	.
CASQLPAGEKLFF	TGTGCCAGCCAACTTCCAGCGGGGGAAAAACTGTTTTTT	.	TRBV6-1	TRBJ1-4	.
CASTPGGVSGNQPQHF	TGTGCCAGCACCCCGGGGGGGGTCTCGGGAAATCAGCCCCAGCATTTT	.	TRBV6-6	TRBJ1-5	.
CASISRGGKNIQYF	TGTGCCAGCATCTCGCGGGGAGGCAAAAACATTCAGTACTTC	.	TRBV28	TRBJ2-4	.
CASKVTEGQGYGYTF	TGTGCCAGCAAAGTAACAGAAGGACAGGGCTATGGCTACACCTTC	.	TRBV28	TRBJ1-2	TRBD1
CASRRTGTGEQYF	TGTGCCAGCAGGCGGACAGGGACCGGCGAGCAGTACTTC	.	TRBV27	TRBJ2-7	TRBD1
CASSQGDSQRPQHF	TGTGCCAGCAGCCAGGGGGACAGCCAACGGCCCCAGCATTTT	few	TRBV28	TRBJ1-5	TRBD1
CASSHTQGAAYEQYF	TGCGCCAGCAGCCATACACAGGGAGCGGCCTACGAGCAGTACTTC	.	TRBV4-1	TRBJ2-7	.
CASSPLTGSGEKLFF	TGTGCCAGCAGCCCGCTAACAGGGTCCGGAGAAAAACTGTTTTTT	.	TRBV7-6	TRBJ1-4	.
CASSLGQGWVEQFF	TGTGCCAGCAGTTTAGGGCAGGGGTGGGTGGAGCAGTTCTTC	.	TRBV28	TRBJ2-1	.
CASRAGTGVGNEQFF	TGTGCCAGCAGAGCCGGGACAGGGGTAGGTAATGAGCAGTTCTTC	.	TRBV6-1	TRBJ2-1	TRBD1
CASSLGLITHQETQYF	TGTGCCAGCAGCCTCGGACTCATCACGCACCAAGAGACCCAGTACTTC	.	TRBV11-2	TRBJ2-5	.
CASSLRGGEETQYF	TGTGCCAGCAGCTTAAGAGGAGGGGAAGAGACCCAGTACTTC	.	TRBV7-9	TRBJ2-5	.
CASRIFCGARRDTQYF	TGTGCCAGCAGGATCTTCTGCGGGGCGCGTAGAGATACGCAGTATTTT	.	TRBV21-1	TRBJ2-3	.
CASSLQFPGLAASYEQYF	TGTGCCAGCAGTTTGCAATTCCCGGGACTAGCGGCTTCCTACGAGCAGTACTTC	once	TRBV27	TRBJ2-7	TRBD2
CATKGQGYEQYF	TGTGCCACCAAAGGCCAGGGCTACGAGCAGTACTTC	.	TRBV18	TRBJ2-7	.
CSARDQGFNEQFF	TGCAGCGCTCGGGACCAGGGGTTCAATGAGCAGTTCTTC	.	TRBV29-1	TRBJ2-1	.
CASSFGWGDREGTEAFF	TGCGCCAGCAGCTTTGGGTGGGGGGACAGGGAAGGCACTGAAGCTTTCTTT	.	TRBV5-1	TRBJ1-1	TRBD1
CASSFQVGEAFF	TGTGCCAGCAGCTTCCAGGTTGGTGAAGCTTTCTTT	.	TRBV5-5	TRBJ1-1	.
CASIPTGTYGYTF	TGTGCCAGCATCCCGACAGGTACCTATGGCTACACCTTC	.	TRBV6-1	TRBJ1-2	.
CASSPQAGGRETQYF	TGTGCCAGTAGCCCTCAGGCAGGGGGCCGGGAGACCCAGTACTTC	.	TRBV19	TRBJ2-5	TRBD1
CATSRGGAYGYTF	TGTGCCACCTCACGGGGGGGTGCCTATGGCTACACCTTC	.	TRBV6-5	TRBJ1-2	.
CASREGKRSNQPQHF	TGTGCCAGTAGGGAGGGAAAACGGAGCAATCAGCCCCAGCATTTT	.	TRBV19	TRBJ1-5	.